Shown below are 32 T cell receptor beta chains from a single sample sequenced in a study of T cell repertoires in cytomegalovirus infection. TCRdb called the reads again in MiXCR, with one record for every CDR3 protein. This table holds approximately 300,000 distinct CDR3 sequences, about 25% found once. No antigen is known for these receptors. The sample was cultured PBMCs, taken from culture after CMV antigen stimulation. The receptors were sampled from a human donor in good health (CMV status not recorded). Some clones in this sample may be carry-over from other donors' samples.

This clonotype has a handful of counts. The chain has TRBV5-4 and TRBJ1-2; 8 positions match TRBD1. The CDR3 has 16 amino acids. V lost 0 bases and J lost 7; bases outside the gene matches: 11. The germline gives CDR1 SGHNT, CDR2 YYREEE (reference sequence). This CDR3 is CASSLAQAGGAGGYTF. Written as DNA, the CDR3 is TGTGCCAGCAGCTTGGCTCAGGCAGGGGGCGCAGGTGGCTACACCTTC.

This clonotype turned up a few times. The V call is TRBV11-2, the J call TRBJ2-5; TRBD1 might be the D (8 bases). Trimming left V 7 bases short and J 7 bases short, with 16 bases between. CDR3 length: 13 amino acids. Germline V lookup: CDR1 SGHAT, CDR2 FQNNGV. CDR3 loop: CASNSYRGGTQYF. The CDR3 bases are TGTGCCAGCAACTCCTACAGGGGGGGGACCCAGTACTTC.

At least ten counts were recorded for this clonotype. The chain recombines TRBV11-3 with TRBJ1-2, with TRBD1 identical over 8 bases. Trimming removed 4 bases from V and 7 bases from J; junction bases left unmatched: 17. The CDR3 length is 17 residues. Germline CDR1 is SGHNT and CDR2 is YENEEA. The CDR3 DNA reads TGTGCCAGCAGCTCCCAGGCGAGTTCAGGGGGCTTCGCTGGCTACACCTTC. The encoded protein is CASSSQASSGGFAGYTF.

This clonotype showed up just a few times. V and J are TRBV11-3 and TRBJ2-5; possibly TRBD1 for D (6 bases). V lost 5 bases and J 7 bases, leaving 20 bases between the germline ends. Germline V CDR1 and CDR2: SGHNT, YENEEA. This CDR3 comprises 15 residues. The CDR3 DNA reads as TGTGCCAGCAGCCTCACAGGGCCACCCGTCGGGACCCAGTACTTC. As protein: CASSLTGPPVGTQYF.

This clonotype was counted only a few times. This chain connects TRBV29-1 to TRBJ2-7, with 13 bases aligning to TRBD2. CDR1 and CDR2 (germline): SQVTM, ANQGSEA. The ends lost 1 base at V and 3 bases at J; junction bases unmatched: 3. The CDR3 runs to 15 residues. This chain's CDR3 is CSVEAGTSGDYEQYF. CDR3 bases: TGCAGCGTTGAAGCCGGGACTAGCGGGGACTACGAGCAGTACTTC.

V usage is TRBV10-3 and J usage is TRBJ1-3; D ambiguous. V lost 5 bases and J 0 bases, leaving 8 bases between the germline ends. The length of the CDR3 is 14 residues. Germline V lookup: CDR1 ENHRY, CDR2 SYGVKD. The CDR3 loop reads CAISSGSSGNTIYF. The CDR3 nucleotides read TGTGCCATCAGTTCGGGGTCCTCTGGAAACACCATATATTTT.

The table lists this clonotype with a few counts. This chain uses TRBV12-3 or TRBV12-4 with TRBJ2-3, with D perhaps matching TRBD1 (6 bases). The germline V and J ends were trimmed by 4 bases and 8 bases, with 13 bases remaining between them. The CDR3 has 13 amino acids. CDR3 protein: CASSSDSRGTQYF. CDR3 DNA sequence: TGTGCCAGCAGTTCGGACAGCCGGGGTACGCAGTATTTT.

This clonotype was counted only a few times. The DNA of the CDR3 is TGTGCCAGTAGTACGGGACAGGGGGAGTGGGAGACCCAGTACTTC. It yields the protein CASSTGQGEWETQYF. The gene calls are TRBV19 and TRBJ2-5; TRBD1 aligns across 11 bases. The trim removed 4 bases at V and 5 bases at J, leaving 6 bases unmatched. Germline CDR1 and CDR2: LNHDA and SQIVND (reference sequence). This CDR3 has 15 amino acids.

The J gene is TRBJ1-2, the V gene TRBV7-8; 8 nucleotides match TRBD1. The germline V gene has CDR1 SGHVS and CDR2 FQNEAQ. J lost 11 bases, V lost 5 bases, and 10 bases had no gene match. This CDR3 is built from 13 residues. CDR3: CASSMGTGSPYTF. The DNA of the CDR3 is TGTGCCAGCAGCATGGGGACAGGAAGCCCTTACACCTTC. Full variable domain (rest looked up from reference TRBV7-8 and TRBJ1-2): GAGVSQSPRYKVAKRGQDVALRCDPISGHVSLFWYQQALGQGPEFLTYFQNEAQLDKSGLPSDRFFAERPEGSVSTLKIQRTQQEDSAVYLCASSMGTGSPYTFGSGTRLTVV.

The chain couples TRBV6-5 to TRBJ2-7, with TRBD1 matching 9 bases. The trim removed 11 bases at V and 5 bases at J, leaving 10 bases unmatched. The CDR3 loop spans 13 amino acids. The germline CDR1 and CDR2 sequences are MNHEY and SVGAGI. The CDR3 sequence is CAGSGQGVHEQYF. As DNA, the CDR3 is TGTGCCGGATCGGGACAGGGTGTCCACGAGCAGTACTTC.

The sample holds a few counts of this clonotype. The chain has TRBV27 and TRBJ1-5, with D uncertain. V was shortened by 0 bases and J by 0 bases, with 9 bases between the two germline ends. The length of the CDR3 is 16 residues. The germline gives CDR1 MNHEY, CDR2 SMNVEV (reference sequence). The CDR3 bases are TGTGCCAGCAGTTTATCCAGCTTCTATAGCAATCAGCCCCAGCATTTT. Protein: CASSLSSFYSNQPQHF.

The chain combines TRBV19 with TRBJ2-2, with TRBD1 identical over 7 bases. The ends lost 6 bases at V and 7 bases at J; junction bases unmatched: 11. Germline values: CDR1 LNHDA, CDR2 SQIVND (reference sequence). The CDR3 sequence is 15 residues long. The CDR3 is CASSLQGPSGGELFF. For the CDR3, the DNA is TGTGCCAGTAGCTTACAGGGGCCTTCAGGCGGGGAGCTGTTTTTT.

DNA of the CDR3: TGTGCCTGGACTATCGGGACAGGAGGGAATTCACCCCTCCACTTT. Protein sequence: CAWTIGTGGNSPLHF. V gene TRBV30 combines with J gene TRBJ1-6; TRBD1 matches 8 bases. The CDR3 extends over 15 amino acids. Germline V gives CDR1 GTSNPN, CDR2 SVGIG (reference sequence). Trimming removed 4 bases from V and 7 bases from J; junction bases left unmatched: 9.

This chain joins TRBV12-3 or TRBV12-4 and TRBJ1-6, with D possibly being TRBD1 (5 bases). This CDR3 is built from 13 residues. The ends were cut back, 3 bases at V and 9 bases at J, with 9 bases in the middle. The CDR3 sequence is CASSLGTSSPLHF. As DNA, the CDR3 is TGTGCCAGCAGTTTGGGGACTTCTTCACCCCTCCACTTT.

V gene TRBV6-2 or TRBV6-3 combines with J gene TRBJ2-2; D gene uncertain. The CDR3 contains 16 residues. CDR1 is MNHEY, CDR2 SVGEGT, per germline. Trimming pared 5 bases from V and 4 bases from J, leaving 17 bases between. CDR3 sequence: CASSDGRNLGTGELFF. In nucleotides, the CDR3 is TGTGCCAGCAGTGACGGACGGAATTTGGGCACCGGGGAGCTGTTTTTT.

V usage is TRBV4-1 and J usage is TRBJ2-7; D gene uncertain. The length of the CDR3 is 14 residues. The germline CDR1 and CDR2 sequences are MGHRA and YSYEKL. The V end lost 0 bases, the J end lost 0 bases, and 6 bases lay between the germline ends. CDR3 sequence: CASSQDLSSYEQYF. Written as DNA, the CDR3 is TGCGCCAGCAGCCAAGACCTGAGCTCCTACGAGCAGTACTTC.

This clonotype was picked up many times. J is TRBJ1-3 and V is TRBV12-3 or TRBV12-4; D call uncertain. Trimming took off 4 bases at V and 0 bases at J, with 10 bases between the two ends. The CDR3 runs 15 residues. CDR3 coding DNA: TGTGCCAGCAGTTACCAAGGATTCTCTGGAAACACCATATATTTT. This translates into CASSYQGFSGNTIYF.

The chain combines TRBV14 with TRBJ1-2, with D unresolved. The CDR3 is made up of 15 amino acids. Germline V gene sequence: CDR1 SGHDN, CDR2 FVKESK. The germline V and J ends were trimmed by 0 bases and 0 bases, with 8 bases remaining between them. CDR3 nucleotides: TGTGCCAGCAGCCAAGAAAGTTGGGCTAACTATGGCTACACCTTC. Its protein product is CASSQESWANYGYTF. The complete variable domain, with remaining parts taken from reference TRBV14 and TRBJ1-2, reads EAGVTQFPSHSVIEKGQTVTLRCDPISGHDNLYWYRRVMGKEIKFLLHFVKESKQDESGMPNNRFLAERTGGTYSTLKVQPAELEDSGVYFCASSQESWANYGYTFGSGTRLTVV.

CDR3 coding DNA: TGCAGTGCTAGAGGGGGTAGCAATCAGCCCCAGCATTTT. It codes for CSARGGSNQPQHF. The chain links TRBV20-1 to TRBJ1-5; D gene uncertain. The CDR3 consists of 13 residues. V lost 1 base and J 0 bases, leaving 4 bases between the germline ends. Per the germline V gene, CDR1 is DFQATT and CDR2 is SNEGSKA (reference sequence).

V usage is TRBV2 and J usage is TRBJ2-7; 8 bases agree with TRBD1. This CDR3 region has 14 residues. J was trimmed by 1 base and V by 7 bases; bases with no gene match: 6. The germline gives CDR1 SNHLY, CDR2 FYNNEI. The CDR3 loop reads CASTPDRASYEQYF. The CDR3 DNA follows: TGTGCCAGCACCCCGGACAGGGCGTCCTACGAGCAGTACTTC.

This sequence joins TRBV14 and TRBJ2-7; 11 bases fit TRBD1. This CDR3 comprises 15 residues. V shed 3 bases and J 1 base; nucleotides not matched to a gene: 2. Germline assignment: CDR1 SGHDN and CDR2 FVKESK. The CDR3 DNA follows: TGTGCCAGCAGCCAGGGACAGGGGGTGTCCTACGAGCAGTACGTC. Its translation: CASSQGQGVSYEQYV.

The sample holds a few counts of this clonotype. The chain links TRBV7-9 to TRBJ2-1, with D tentatively TRBD2 (6 bases). V lost 5 bases and J lost 0, with 11 bases in between. CDR3 length: 15 residues. Germline-derived CDR1 and CDR2 are SEHNR and FQNEAQ (reference sequence). CDR3 sequence: CASSKLASSYNEQFF. The DNA for the CDR3 is TGTGCCAGCAGCAAACTAGCCAGCTCCTACAATGAGCAGTTCTTC.

This chain connects TRBV6-5 to TRBJ1-5; D remains ambiguous. Per the germline V gene, CDR1 is MNHEY and CDR2 is SVGAGI. The CDR3 runs 14 residues. Between the trimmed V and J ends, which lost 5 bases and 3 bases, there was a span of 11 bases. The chain's CDR3 is CASSEGPINQPQHF. CDR3 sequence (DNA): TGTGCCAGCAGTGAAGGACCGATCAATCAGCCCCAGCATTTT.

This clonotype has a count of ten or more. The chain couples TRBV6-2 or TRBV6-3 to TRBJ2-1; 10 bases agree with TRBD2. There are 20 residues in the CDR3. Germline V gives CDR1 MNHEY, CDR2 SVGEGT. V gave up 2 bases and J gave up 2 bases; unmatched junction bases: 15. The CDR3 region is CASSYPTYSISGGTYNEQFF. For the CDR3, the DNA is TGTGCCAGCAGTTACCCGACTTACAGTATTAGCGGGGGGACCTACAATGAGCAGTTCTTC.

The sample holds one count of this clonotype. J is TRBJ2-5 and V is TRBV11-2; D is possibly TRBD2 (5 bases). This CDR3 spans 11 amino acids. Germline V gene sequence: CDR1 SGHAT, CDR2 FQNNGV. Trimming cost V 8 bases and J 5 bases, with 9 bases left between them. CDR3: CASYRGETQYF. CDR3 coding DNA: TGTGCCAGCTACCGCGGGGAGACCCAGTACTTC.

This clonotype has only a few counts. The gene calls are TRBV19 and TRBJ1-1; D call uncertain. Germline V gene sequence: CDR1 LNHDA, CDR2 SQIVND (reference sequence). This CDR3 contains 13 residues. Trimming took off 6 bases at V and 0 bases at J, with 8 bases between the two ends. The DNA for the CDR3 is TGTGCCAGTAGGGAGGCTCTGAACACTGAAGCTTTCTTT. This gives the protein CASREALNTEAFF.

Many counts were recorded for this clonotype. The chain uses TRBV7-2 and TRBJ1-2, with TRBD1 identical over 8 bases. From germline, CDR1 is SGHTA and CDR2 FQGNSA. This CDR3 spans 15 amino acids. J lost 2 bases, V lost 5 bases, and 7 bases had no gene match. This chain's CDR3 is CASSASGGRNYGYTF. The CDR3 nucleotides are TGTGCCAGCAGCGCATCAGGGGGCCGGAACTATGGCTACACCTTC. The variable domain in full, completed from reference TRBV7-2 and TRBJ1-2, reads GAGVSQSPSNKVTEKGKDVELRCDPISGHTALYWYRQSLGQGLEFLIYFQGNSAPDKSGLPSDRFSAERTGGSVSTLTIQRTQQEDSAVYLCASSASGGRNYGYTFGSGTRLTVV.

The V gene is TRBV19, the J gene TRBJ2-7; 8 nucleotides agree with TRBD1. Losses at the gene ends were 5 bases for V and 6 bases for J; bases not matched to a gene: 12. The CDR3 is made up of 15 amino acids. The germline V gene has CDR1 LNHDA and CDR2 SQIVND (reference sequence). The CDR3 DNA is TGTGCCAGTAGTTTGTCCCGGGACAGGTCCGGCGAGCAGTACTTC. This sequence encodes CASSLSRDRSGEQYF. The entire variable domain, with the rest obtained from reference TRBV19 and TRBJ2-7, is as follows: DGGITQSPKYLFRKEGQNVTLSCEQNLNHDAMYWYRQDPGQGLRLIYYSQIVNDFQKGDIAEGYSVSREKKESFPLTVTSAQKNPTAFYLCASSLSRDRSGEQYFGPGTRLTVT.

This clonotype has a handful of counts. The rearrangement joins TRBV19 to TRBJ1-2, with D maybe TRBD1 (6 bases). This CDR3 comprises 12 residues. The V gene's germline CDR1 is LNHDA and CDR2 SQIVND (reference sequence). V dropped 7 bases and J dropped 8 bases, with 14 bases sitting between them. The CDR3 sequence is CASTRGRGGYTF. The CDR3 coding sequence is TGTGCCAGTACTAGAGGCAGGGGAGGCTACACCTTC. Combining the CDR3 with reference TRBV19 and TRBJ1-2 gives the whole variable domain DGGITQSPKYLFRKEGQNVTLSCEQNLNHDAMYWYRQDPGQGLRLIYYSQIVNDFQKGDIAEGYSVSREKKESFPLTVTSAQKNPTAFYLCASTRGRGGYTFGSGTRLTVV.

This clonotype was recorded once. V and J are TRBV24-1 and TRBJ2-7; D tentatively fits TRBD1 or TRBD2 (5 bases each). The length of the CDR3 is 13 residues. Germline V gene lookup returns CDR1 KGHDR and CDR2 SFDVKD. V lost 9 bases and J 6 bases, leaving 17 bases between the germline ends. The CDR3 coding sequence is TGTGCCACCGGAAAGGGACCTTCGGCCGAGCAGTACTTC. Translating gives CATGKGPSAEQYF.

The rearrangement uses TRBV7-2 and TRBJ2-1; no clear D gene. The CDR3 covers 17 residues. The germline gives CDR1 SGHTA, CDR2 FQGNSA. Trimming pared 1 base from V and 5 bases from J, leaving 18 bases between. The CDR3 nucleotides are TGTGCCAGCAGCTTAGGGGGAACAAGCAGAATCCACAATGAGCAGTTCTTC. As protein: CASSLGGTSRIHNEQFF.

This clonotype turned up a few times. CDR3 in amino acids: CASSHGTGTGGEEQYF. CDR3 coding DNA: TGCGCCAGCAGCCACGGAACCGGGACAGGGGGCGAAGAGCAGTACTTC. The chain recombines TRBV4-1 with TRBJ2-7; 12 positions agree with TRBD1. Germline V gene data show CDR1 as MGHRA and CDR2 as YSYEKL. Trimming at V came to 3 bases and at J to 7 bases, leaving 10 bases not matched to a gene. CDR3 length: 16 residues.